A single sample is the source of the 14 T cell receptor beta chains below, sequenced in a study of OX40 agonist ivuxolimab in advanced cancers. TCRdb's copy holds only in-frame clones and misses some; the assay was immunoSEQ multiplex PCR. The sample shows around 80,000 clones, about 93% of them seen only once. Sequencing used CD4+ or CD8+ T cells sorted from blood, obtained in a trial of the OX40 agonist ivuxolimab. The receptors were sampled from an adult with an advanced solid tumor such as melanoma, head and neck, liver or kidney cancer.

Only one count was recorded for this clone. This chain links TRBV15 with TRBJ2-1, with D possibly being TRBD1 or TRBD2 (6 bases each). The CDR3 has 15 amino acids. The germline CDR1 and CDR2 sequences are LNHNV and YYDKDF (reference sequence). Trimming removed 5 bases from V and 2 bases from J, with 13 bases in between. CDR3 sequence (DNA): TGTGCCACCAGCTCCGGGGGCGGGGCCTACAATGAGCAGTTCTTC. This translates into CATSSGGGAYNEQFF.

The J gene is TRBJ2-7, the V gene TRBV5-6; D is ambiguous. The V gene's germline CDR1 is SGHDT and CDR2 YYEEEE. CDR3 size: 12 residues. The V end was cut by 1 base, the J end by 4 bases, with 6 bases between. This CDR3 is CASSLSGYEQYF. As DNA, the CDR3 is TGTGCCAGCAGCTTGTCCGGTTACGAGCAGTACTTC.

J is TRBJ1-2 and V is TRBV5-4; 10 bases are a match to TRBD1. The V gene end was trimmed by 9 bases and the J gene end by 3 bases; junction bases not matched to a gene: 14. This CDR3 is built from 16 residues. Germline V lookup: CDR1 SGHNT, CDR2 YYREEE (reference sequence). Written as DNA, the CDR3 is TGTGCCACCAAAGACAGGGGGCGGGGAGCGGACTATGGCTACACCTTC. Protein: CATKDRGRGADYGYTF. Full variable domain (remainder filled in from reference TRBV5-4 and TRBJ1-2): ETGVTQSPTHLIKTRGQQVTLRCSSQSGHNTVSWYQQALGQGPQFIFQYYREEENGRGNFPPRFSGLQFPNYSSELNVNALELDDSALYLCATKDRGRGADYGYTFGSGTRLTVV.

The chain recombines TRBV28 with TRBJ2-1; D is perhaps TRBD2 (6 bases). Trimming took 5 bases from V and 3 from J, leaving 14 bases between them. The germline CDR1 and CDR2 sequences are MDHEN and SYDVKM. The length of the CDR3 is 15 residues. The CDR3 sequence is CASSDPGLYYNEQFF. CDR3 DNA sequence: TGTGCCAGCAGTGATCCGGGACTCTACTACAATGAGCAGTTCTTC. Combining the CDR3 with reference TRBV28 and TRBJ2-1 gives the whole variable domain DVKVTQSSRYLVKRTGEKVFLECVQDMDHENMFWYRQDPGLGLRLIYFSYDVKMKEKGDIPEGYSVSREKKERFSLILESASTNQTSMYLCASSDPGLYYNEQFFGPGTRLTVL.

The chain carries TRBV19 and TRBJ2-3; the match to TRBD1 covers 7 bases. CDR1 and CDR2 from the germline V gene are LNHDA and SQIVND (reference sequence). The CDR3 is 16 residues long. V lost 5 bases to trimming and J lost 1 base; unmatched junction nucleotides: 9. CDR3 coding DNA: TGTGCCAGTAGTGGCGAAAAGGGGGCTCGCACAGATACGCAGTATTTT. This translates into CASSGEKGARTDTQYF.

The V gene is TRBV7-8, the J gene TRBJ1-2; 7 nucleotides line up with TRBD1. The CDR3 is made up of 14 amino acids. Germline lookup yields CDR1 SGHVS and CDR2 FQNEAQ. V was pared by 5 bases and J by 3 bases, with 6 bases of the junction left unmatched. This chain's CDR3 is CASSARQGDYGYTF. The CDR3 region has the DNA TGTGCCAGCAGCGCCAGACAGGGAGACTATGGCTACACCTTC.

This sequence joins TRBV4-3 and TRBJ2-7; 9 bases are a match to TRBD2. This CDR3 has 16 amino acids. V shed 0 bases and J 2 bases; nucleotides not matched to a gene: 5. CDR1 LGHNA and CDR2 YSLEER come from the germline V gene. CDR3 nucleotides: TGCGCCAGCAGCCAAGATTTGGGCGGGGGGGCCTACGAGCAGTACTTC. The encoded protein is CASSQDLGGGAYEQYF.

V usage is TRBV27 and J usage is TRBJ2-1, with D possibly TRBD2 on 6 matching bases. Trimming took off 4 bases at V and 5 bases at J, with 12 bases between the two ends. The CDR3 sequence is 14 residues long. CDR1 MNHEY and CDR2 SMNVEV come from the germline V gene (reference sequence). In DNA, the CDR3 is TGTGCCAGCAGTTCGCGCGGGGCGCACAATGAGCAGTTCTTC. Its protein product is CASSSRGAHNEQFF.

The V and J genes are TRBV6-6 and TRBJ1-1; D remains unclear. Trimming removed 7 bases from V and 1 base from J, with 16 bases in between. The CDR3 consists of 15 residues. Germline CDR1 MNHNY, CDR2 SVGAGI (reference sequence). The CDR3 DNA reads TGTGCCAGCATCGCCCCGGGATTAGGGAACACTGAAGCTTTCTTT. Translated: CASIAPGLGNTEAFF.

The chain joins TRBV7-9 to TRBJ1-4, with no clear D. V gave up 1 base and J gave up 2 bases, with 11 bases separating them. This CDR3 spans 16 amino acids. CDR1 and CDR2 from the germline V gene are SEHNR and FQNEAQ (reference sequence). The CDR3 spells CASSLDTRETNEKLFF. The CDR3 DNA reads as TGTGCCAGCAGCTTAGACACTCGGGAGACTAATGAAAAACTGTTTTTT.

This sequence joins TRBV4-3 and TRBJ1-4; D gene ambiguous. The germline V gene encodes CDR1 LGHNA and CDR2 YSLEER. The CDR3 sequence is 14 residues long. Trimming shortened V by 0 bases and J by 7 bases, and 9 bases separated the two germline ends. The CDR3 loop reads CASSQDLNSEKLFF. CDR3 DNA: TGCGCCAGCAGCCAAGATCTCAACAGTGAAAAACTGTTTTTT.

V is TRBV5-1 and J is TRBJ2-5; TRBD2 matches at 11 bases. CDR1 SGHRS and CDR2 YFSETQ come from the germline V gene. With 2 bases clipped from V and 5 bases from J, the junction kept 14 bases outside the gene matches. The CDR3 has 18 amino acids. Written as DNA, the CDR3 is TGCGCCAGCAGCTTCAAGGGCGGTAGCGGGAGGGCCTGGGAGACCCAGTACTTC. Its translation is CASSFKGGSGRAWETQYF.

The V and J genes are TRBV19 and TRBJ1-2, with TRBD1 matching 8 bases. V trimming: 6 bases; J trimming: 3 bases; junction bases outside the gene matches: 6. The CDR3 runs to 14 residues. Germline CDR1 is LNHDA and CDR2 is SQIVND (reference sequence). The CDR3 nucleotides read TGTGCCAGTAGGCTGGACAGGGAGGACTATGGCTACACCTTC. It translates to CASRLDREDYGYTF. The whole variable domain, remainder taken from reference TRBV19 and TRBJ1-2, is DGGITQSPKYLFRKEGQNVTLSCEQNLNHDAMYWYRQDPGQGLRLIYYSQIVNDFQKGDIAEGYSVSREKKESFPLTVTSAQKNPTAFYLCASRLDREDYGYTFGSGTRLTVV.

The chain recombines TRBV6-5 with TRBJ2-1, with 7 bases matching TRBD1. Unmatched junction bases numbered 9, after V lost 11 bases and J lost 11 bases. The CDR3 has 11 amino acids. The V gene's germline CDR1 is MNHEY and CDR2 SVGAGI. This chain's CDR3 is CAGKTGQKQFF. CDR3 coding DNA: TGTGCCGGGAAAACGGGACAGAAGCAGTTCTTC.